The 20 T cell receptor beta chains given below trace back to one sample, sequenced in a study of blood T cell repertoires in COVID-19. Sequenced by immunoSEQ multiplex PCR; TCRdb stores in-frame clones only, minus some. Of about 250,000 clones in the sample, roughly 84% were seen once. The specimen was peripheral blood. The source is a man aged 40-49 years with acute or convalescent COVID-19.

The rearrangement uses TRBV18 and TRBJ1-1, with D possibly being TRBD1 (5 bases). The V and J ends lost 0 bases and 0 bases respectively, with 20 bases between them. There are 19 residues in the CDR3. Looked up from germline, CDR1 is KGHSH and CDR2 is LQKENI. This chain's CDR3 is CASSPPGMNQQAMNTEAFF. The CDR3 coding sequence is TGTGCCAGCTCACCACCGGGAATGAACCAACAGGCCATGAACACTGAAGCTTTCTTT.

J is TRBJ1-2 and V is TRBV4-2; D is unresolved. Trimming removed 4 bases from V and 7 bases from J, with 22 bases in between. The germline V gene has CDR1 LGHNA and CDR2 YNFKEQ. This CDR3 is 16 amino acids long. The CDR3 protein is CASSRRAQPLGIGYTF. The CDR3 DNA is TGTGCCAGCAGCCGGCGGGCACAGCCCCTTGGGATTGGCTACACCTTC.

V and J are TRBV4-2 and TRBJ2-3, with 9 bases identical to TRBD2. This CDR3 spans 16 amino acids. The germline gives CDR1 LGHNA, CDR2 YNFKEQ. The trim removed 4 bases at V and 5 bases at J, leaving 10 bases unmatched. The CDR3 DNA reads as TGTGCCAGCAGCCTCTCGCGGGAGGGCCGTATAGATACGCAGTATTTT. Amino acids: CASSLSREGRIDTQYF.

The chain uses TRBV19 and TRBJ1-1, with 8 bases matching TRBD1. The CDR3 length is 14 residues. The germline gives CDR1 LNHDA, CDR2 SQIVND (reference sequence). J gave up 6 bases and V 5 bases, and 8 bases lay outside the gene matches. CDR3 bases: TGTGCCAGTAGTCAACGGACAGGGCTGTCTGAAGCTTTCTTT. Encoded protein: CASSQRTGLSEAFF.

This chain joins TRBV19 and TRBJ2-6, with D perhaps TRBD1 (6 bases). CDR1 and CDR2 from the germline V gene are LNHDA and SQIVND (reference sequence). Trimming cost V 5 bases and J 1 base, with 15 bases left between them. This CDR3 comprises 17 residues. This chain's CDR3 is CASSVQGKGSGANVLTF. The CDR3 DNA sequence: TGTGCCAGTAGTGTACAGGGCAAGGGATCTGGGGCCAACGTCCTGACTTTC.

This rearrangement joins TRBV19 to TRBJ1-1, with 7 nucleotides matching TRBD1. J gave up 2 bases and V 0 bases, and 24 bases lay outside the gene matches. CDR3 length: 22 residues. Germline V lookup: CDR1 LNHDA, CDR2 SQIVND (reference sequence). DNA for the CDR3: TGTGCCAGTAGTATAGAGTTAGCGATAGCGTTCATTTTAACAGGGGCCAACACTGAAGCTTTCTTT. It translates to CASSIELAIAFILTGANTEAFF. Complete variable domain (other parts from reference TRBV19 and TRBJ1-1): DGGITQSPKYLFRKEGQNVTLSCEQNLNHDAMYWYRQDPGQGLRLIYYSQIVNDFQKGDIAEGYSVSREKKESFPLTVTSAQKNPTAFYLCASSIELAIAFILTGANTEAFFGQGTRLTVV.

V and J are TRBV11-2 and TRBJ2-1, with 7 bases identical to TRBD1. With 7 bases clipped from V and 5 bases from J, the junction kept 11 bases outside the gene matches. This CDR3 has 15 amino acids. Germline V gene lookup returns CDR1 SGHAT and CDR2 FQNNGV. The CDR3 spells CASNRPGGWDNEQFF. CDR3 coding DNA: TGTGCCAGCAACCGACCAGGGGGATGGGACAATGAGCAGTTCTTC.

The V gene is TRBV5-1, the J gene TRBJ2-2, with 8 positions matching TRBD2. The V gene's germline CDR1 is SGHRS and CDR2 YFSETQ. Trimming cost V 3 bases and J 8 bases; bases outside gene matches: 9. There are 15 residues in the CDR3. In DNA form, the CDR3 reads TGCGCCAGCAGCTCTTCGAGCGGGAGTAAAGGGGAGCTGTTTTTT. Translated: CASSSSSGSKGELFF.

The genes are TRBV7-8 and TRBJ2-3; TRBD2 matches at 8 bases. J was trimmed by 2 bases and V by 5 bases; bases with no gene match: 6. This CDR3 has 15 amino acids. The V gene's germline CDR1 is SGHVS and CDR2 FQNEAQ. The CDR3 region is CASSLERETTDTQYF. In nucleotides, the CDR3 is TGTGCCAGCAGCCTTGAGCGGGAGACCACAGATACGCAGTATTTT.

The V gene is TRBV27, the J gene TRBJ2-5, with TRBD1 matching over 7 bases. CDR1 is MNHEY, CDR2 SMNVEV, per germline (reference sequence). The CDR3 has 14 amino acids. Trimming at V came to 5 bases and at J to 4 bases, leaving 7 bases not matched to a gene. The CDR3 DNA sequence: TGTGCCAGCAGTGCGACAGGGCTACGAGAGACCCAGTACTTC. Encoded protein: CASSATGLRETQYF.

The chain combines TRBV10-2 with TRBJ1-5; D unclear. The germline V gene has CDR1 WSHSY and CDR2 SAAADI. V was trimmed by 6 bases and J by 11 bases, leaving 14 bases between them. The CDR3 has 12 residues. The CDR3 spells CASSSLGGTQHF. DNA of the CDR3: TGCGCCAGCAGCTCCCTTGGAGGAACCCAGCATTTT.

The rearrangement links TRBV5-6 to TRBJ1-2, with 8 bases that match TRBD1. Germline CDR1 reads SGHDT; CDR2 reads YYEEEE. V lost 4 bases and J lost 13; bases outside the gene matches: 9. This CDR3 contains 12 residues. CDR3: CASSTGQGGSTF. The CDR3 nucleotides read TGTGCCAGCAGCACAGGACAGGGCGGGTCCACCTTC.

The rearrangement links TRBV5-6 to TRBJ2-1; no definite D call. This CDR3 region has 15 residues. V dropped 2 bases and J dropped 3 bases, with 12 bases sitting between them. Germline CDR1 SGHDT, CDR2 YYEEEE. The CDR3 is CASSFVSSLYNEQFF. CDR3 DNA: TGTGCCAGCAGCTTCGTTAGTTCTCTCTACAATGAGCAGTTCTTC.

The chain combines TRBV3-1 (or the pseudogene TRBV3-2) with TRBJ2-3; D is possibly TRBD2 (7 bases). V shed 7 bases and J shed 2 bases, with 13 bases lying between them. CDR3 length: 14 residues. Germline lookup yields CDR1 LGHDT and CDR2 YNNKEL (reference sequence). CDR3 DNA sequence: TGTGCCAGCAACACGGGGGGCTCCACAGATACGCAGTATTTT. This encodes CASNTGGSTDTQYF.

The V gene is TRBV7-9, the J gene TRBJ1-2, with D perhaps matching TRBD1 (5 bases). V was pared by 0 bases and J by 8 bases, with 16 bases between. The CDR3 consists of 15 residues. CDR1 is SEHNR and CDR2 is FQNEAQ in the germline V gene (reference sequence). For the CDR3, the DNA is TGTGCCAGCAGCTTAGCAACCGGGGGGGTGGCAGGCTACACCTTC. Residues: CASSLATGGVAGYTF.

This clone showed up just once. The chain couples TRBV7-2 to TRBJ2-7, with TRBD2 matching 13 bases. V lost 1 base to trimming and J lost 6 bases; unmatched junction nucleotides: 3. The germline V gene has CDR1 SGHTA and CDR2 FQGNSA. This CDR3 contains 15 residues. The CDR3: CASSLVGLAGAEQYF. CDR3 DNA: TGTGCCAGCAGCTTAGTTGGACTAGCGGGAGCCGAGCAGTACTTC.

V is TRBV19 and J is TRBJ2-5; the match to TRBD2 covers 14 bases. V was pared by 6 bases and J by 13 bases, with 4 bases of the junction left unmatched. CDR3 length: 12 amino acids. Germline V gene lookup returns CDR1 LNHDA and CDR2 SQIVND (reference sequence). In DNA, the CDR3 is TGTGCCAGTAGGGGGACTAGCGGGAGAAGGTACTTC. It is translated as CASRGTSGRRYF.

In DNA, the CDR3 is TGTGCCAGCAGTTCACAGGGCGTCTATGGCTACACCTTC. Translating gives CASSSQGVYGYTF. The J gene is TRBJ1-2, the V gene TRBV12-3 or TRBV12-4; D may be TRBD1 (6 bases). Trimming took 4 bases from V and 4 from J, leaving 10 bases between them. The CDR3 loop spans 13 amino acids.

The chain uses TRBV3-1 (or the pseudogene TRBV3-2) and TRBJ2-1, with 8 bases aligning to TRBD2. The germline gives CDR1 LGHDT, CDR2 YNNKEL (reference sequence). V dropped 1 base and J dropped 8; count of bases not matched to a gene: 10. The CDR3 runs to 16 residues. CDR3 DNA: TGTGCCAGCAGCCAAGTGTCCGGGAGGGCCTCCCATGAGCAGTTCTTC. Residues: CASSQVSGRASHEQFF.

CDR3 region: CASSNQYEQYF. The CDR3 region has the DNA TGTGCCAGCAGCAATCAGTATGAGCAGTACTTC. This chain uses TRBV21-1 with TRBJ2-7; the table names TRBD1, a call not compared with the DNA. TRBV21-1 represents a pseudogene. The CDR3 length is 11 residues.